This entry lists 12 T cell receptor beta chains sequenced from one sample in a study of T-cell memory formation after mild COVID-19 (dated by TCRdb to about 2021). Libraries were made using 5' RACE. Instrument used: Illumina NovaSeq 6000. TCRdb itself trimmed the public reads at Q25 with fastp, ran MiXCR and retained productive beta chains. Rows are unified per CDR3 protein, each entry keeping the most common DNA and genes. The sample records 200,000 to 300,000 distinct CDR3 sequences, approximately 15% of which are singletons. 2.1% of the sample goes to the ten largest clones. Sequencing was performed on PBMCs or a T cell subset sorted from them (not recorded which). The receptors derive from an adult woman who had mild COVID-19 (a few samples of this study predate the infection). The sample titles of this study are shuffled in the database, so cell type and time point are left out; the donor was told from shared clones.

This clonotype has only a few counts. This chain joins TRBV5-1 and TRBJ2-1; D is unresolved. Germline V gene lookup returns CDR1 SGHRS and CDR2 YFSETQ. V lost 4 bases to trimming and J lost 7 bases, with 15 bases between them. This CDR3 comprises 14 residues. The DNA of the CDR3 is TGCGCCAGCAGCCCCCGTGCCGTAGGGAATGAGCAGTTCTTC. Its protein is CASSPRAVGNEQFF. Supplemented by reference TRBV5-1 and TRBJ2-1, the full variable domain reads KAGVTQTPRYLIKTRGQQVTLSCSPISGHRSVSWYQQTPGQGLQFLFEYFSETQRNKGNFPGRFSGRQFSNSRSEMNVSTLELGDSALYLCASSPRAVGNEQFFGPGTRLTVL.

This clonotype has at least ten counts. The chain combines TRBV20-1 with TRBJ2-3, with 8 bases fitting TRBD2. The V gene end was trimmed by 6 bases and the J gene end by 3 bases; junction bases not matched to a gene: 11. Germline values: CDR1 DFQATT, CDR2 SNEGSKA (reference sequence). The CDR3 has 15 residues. CDR3 DNA: TGCAGTGCCCCTGACCGGGGGGGCCTGACAGATACGCAGTATTTT. It specifies CSAPDRGGLTDTQYF.

This sequence joins TRBV7-2 and TRBJ2-3; 9 bases align to TRBD2. Germline V gives CDR1 SGHTA, CDR2 FQGNSA. This CDR3 has 18 residues. The V and J ends lost 5 bases and 2 bases, in that order; junction bases with no gene match: 14. The CDR3 is CASSLKRGSGGATDTQYF. CDR3 DNA sequence: TGTGCCAGCAGCCTAAAGAGGGGTAGCGGGGGAGCCACAGATACGCAGTATTTT.

The J gene is TRBJ2-2, the V gene TRBV2; 11 bases agree with TRBD2. J was trimmed by 1 base and V by 5 bases; bases with no gene match: 9. CDR3 length: 18 residues. Germline V gene sequence: CDR1 SNHLY, CDR2 FYNNEI. For the CDR3, the DNA is TGTGCCAGCAGTACCTCGGGACTAGCGGAGAAGAACACCGGGGAGCTGTTTTTT. It specifies CASSTSGLAEKNTGELFF.

In this sample, this clonotype turned up a few times. The chain links TRBV13 to TRBJ2-1, with 7 positions matching TRBD1. This CDR3 is 15 amino acids long. Germline V lookup: CDR1 PRHDT, CDR2 FYEKMQ (reference sequence). V shed 5 bases, J shed 13 bases, and the junction held 17 bases outside the gene matches. CDR3 region: CASSIKLTGVVVQFF. The CDR3 DNA reads TGTGCCAGCAGCATCAAACTAACAGGGGTAGTGGTTCAGTTCTTC.

This clonotype has more than one count but fewer than ten. CDR3 sequence: CSVDPSTDTQYF. CDR3 bases: TGCAGCGTTGATCCTAGCACAGATACGCAGTATTTT. The chain links TRBV29-1 to TRBJ2-3; D gene uncertain. Germline values: CDR1 SQVTM, CDR2 ANQGSEA. V dropped 3 bases and J dropped 0 bases, with 4 bases sitting between them. This CDR3 spans 12 amino acids.

This clonotype appeared a few times. The chain employs TRBV30 and TRBJ1-1, with a possible D match to TRBD1 (6 bases). The CDR3 is made up of 13 amino acids. Germline V gene lookup returns CDR1 GTSNPN and CDR2 SVGIG (reference sequence). The germline V and J ends were trimmed by 5 bases and 7 bases, with 17 bases remaining between them. CDR3 DNA: TGTGCCTGGGCTCCAATTACAGGGTTTGAAGCTTTCTTT. It encodes CAWAPITGFEAFF.

This clonotype was detected only a few times. The chain joins TRBV6-6 to TRBJ1-6; 7 bases are a match to TRBD1. The V gene end was trimmed by 2 bases and the J gene end by 7 bases; junction bases not matched to a gene: 5. The CDR3 consists of 15 residues. Germline V gene lookup returns CDR1 MNHNY and CDR2 SVGAGI (reference sequence). CDR3 nucleotide sequence: TGTGCCAGCAGTTACCCGACAGGGTCAAATTCACCCCTCCACTTT. This encodes CASSYPTGSNSPLHF.

The rearrangement joins TRBV14 to TRBJ1-1; D ambiguous. The V end lost 0 bases, the J end lost 1 base, and 18 bases lay between the germline ends. This CDR3 has 18 amino acids. Germline V gene lookup returns CDR1 SGHDN and CDR2 FVKESK. The CDR3 sequence is CASSQDVGLSWGNTEAFF. In DNA form, the CDR3 reads TGTGCCAGCAGCCAAGATGTCGGGTTGAGTTGGGGGAACACTGAAGCTTTCTTT.

This clonotype has only a few counts. The genes are TRBV7-2 and TRBJ2-1, with 11 nucleotides matching TRBD1. The junction had 9 bases not matched to a gene; V was cut back by 5 bases and J by 12 bases. This CDR3 spans 14 amino acids. The germline CDR1 and CDR2 sequences are SGHTA and FQGNSA. The DNA for the CDR3 is TGTGCCAGCAGCCGGGACAGGGGGGGATCGGTGCAGTTCTTC. It is translated as CASSRDRGGSVQFF. Based on the CDR3 plus reference TRBV7-2 and TRBJ2-1, the full variable domain is GAGVSQSPSNKVTEKGKDVELRCDPISGHTALYWYRQSLGQGLEFLIYFQGNSAPDKSGLPSDRFSAERTGGSVSTLTIQRTQQEDSAVYLCASSRDRGGSVQFFGPGTRLTVL.

This clonotype was observed many times. The chain uses TRBV3-1 and TRBJ2-1; 10 nucleotides line up with TRBD2. Germline CDR1 is LGHDT and CDR2 is YNNKEL (reference sequence). The CDR3 totals 15 residues. The trim removed 4 bases at V and 5 bases at J, leaving 5 bases unmatched. CDR3 sequence: CASSPGLARNNEQFF. The CDR3 bases are TGTGCCAGCAGCCCGGGACTAGCGAGGAACAATGAGCAGTTCTTC.

This clonotype was observed a few times. The chain links TRBV7-9 to TRBJ2-3; 9 nucleotides match TRBD2. Germline V gene lookup returns CDR1 SEHNR and CDR2 FQNEAQ (reference sequence). The CDR3 length is 16 residues. With 4 bases clipped from V and 0 bases from J, the junction kept 5 bases outside the gene matches. In nucleotides, the CDR3 is TGTGCCAGCAGCTGGTTAGCGGGAGCAAGCACAGATACGCAGTATTTT. This gives the protein CASSWLAGASTDTQYF.